Shown below are 13 T cell receptor beta chains from a single sample sequenced in a study of T cells in Graves' hyperthyroidism and ophthalmopathy. The source material, RNA transcripts, was used to amplify TCR beta CDR3 regions. HTBI primers were used for first-round RT-PCR of the TCR CDR3. TCRdb reprocessed the multiplex PCR reads via MiXCR and lists one record per CDR3 protein. The repertoire includes a few hundred thousand distinct CDR3 sequences, about 14% of them detected once, and about 15% sits in the top ten. The sequenced sample was blood. All receptors come from a woman aged 40 to 50 with Graves' hyperthyroidism.

This clonotype occurred many times. The V gene is TRBV28, the J gene TRBJ2-3; possibly TRBD1 for D (7 bases). The V end lost 6 bases, the J end lost 4 bases, and 20 bases lay between the germline ends. The CDR3 length is 16 residues. CDR1 and CDR2 from the germline V gene are MDHEN and SYDVKM. In DNA form, the CDR3 reads TGTGCCAGCAGACCGGCGGCGGGGCAGGGGGCAGATACGCAGTATTTT. Translating gives CASRPAAGQGADTQYF.

This clonotype appeared many times. The rearrangement links TRBV27 to TRBJ2-1; the match to TRBD2 covers 11 bases. Trimming took 9 bases from V and 4 from J; bases not matched to a gene: 8. There are 15 residues in the CDR3. Germline loops: CDR1 MNHEY, CDR2 SMNVEV (reference sequence). DNA for the CDR3: TGTGCCAGTGCGCTAGCGGGAGGTTCGTACAATGAGCAGTTCTTC. Protein product: CASALAGGSYNEQFF.

This clonotype came up a few times. A junction boundary mismatches the germline segment, possibly from a read error. The V call is TRBV11-2, the J call TRBJ1-2, with 7 bases lining up with TRBD1. CDR3 size: 15 residues. Germline V gene sequence: CDR1 SGHAT, CDR2 FQNNGV. The CDR3 sequence: CASSIEAGTAYGYTF. CDR3 DNA sequence: TGTGCCAGCAGCATAGAAGCCGGGACAGCTTATGGCTACACCTTC.

The chain carries TRBV7-9 and TRBJ2-4; D is perhaps TRBD1 or TRBD2 (5 bases each). CDR3 length equals 16 residues. The V and J ends lost 6 bases and 1 base respectively, with 16 bases between them. Germline CDR1 is SEHNR and CDR2 is FQNEAQ (reference sequence). CDR3 bases: TGTGCCAGCAGTCCGGGTGGGTGGGGGGCCAAAAACATTCAGTACTTC. Translation gives CASSPGGWGAKNIQYF. Drawing the rest from reference TRBV7-9 and TRBJ2-4, the complete variable domain is DTGVSQNPRHKITKRGQNVTFRCDPISEHNRLYWYRQTLGQGPEFLTYFQNEAQLEKSRLLSDRFSAERPKGSFSTLEIQRTEQGDSAMYLCASSPGGWGAKNIQYFGAGTRLSVL.

On this clonotype itself: Given the absence of the conserved phenylalanine or tryptophan at the CDR3 end, a read error is likely. This rearrangement joins TRBV6-1 to TRBJ1-1; D gene uncertain. V gave up 5 bases and J gave up 0 bases, with 16 bases separating them. CDR1 is MNHNS, CDR2 SASEGT, per germline. The CDR3 is 16 residues long. CDR3 amino acids: CASSKRAGSLNTEAFL. CDR3 bases: TGTGCCAGCAGTAAAAGGGCAGGCAGCCTGAACACTGAAGCTTTCCTT.

This clonotype was observed a few times. The chain has TRBV5-1 and TRBJ2-5; 7 nucleotides line up with TRBD2. Germline V gene sequence: CDR1 SGHRS, CDR2 YFSETQ. V lost 6 bases to trimming and J lost 2 bases; unmatched junction nucleotides: 4. The CDR3 is 13 amino acids. CDR3 residues: CASKASGQETQYF. CDR3 sequence (DNA): TGCGCCAGCAAGGCTAGCGGACAAGAGACCCAGTACTTC.

This clonotype was detected ten times or more. The chain joins TRBV6-5 to TRBJ1-2; 9 bases are shared with TRBD1. This CDR3 has 17 amino acids. Germline CDR1 MNHEY, CDR2 SVGAGI. The V segment lost 2 bases and the J segment 4 bases; nucleotides outside the gene matches: 11. CDR3 sequence reads: CASSYSPGTGRLYGYTF. Written as DNA, the CDR3 is TGTGCCAGCAGTTACAGCCCCGGGACAGGGCGGCTCTATGGCTACACCTTC.

This clonotype was picked up many times. The gene calls are TRBV3-1 and TRBJ2-1; 7 nucleotides match TRBD2. This CDR3 spans 13 amino acids. Germline CDR1 is LGHDT and CDR2 is YNNKEL (reference sequence). The J segment lost 8 bases and the V segment lost 1 base, leaving 2 bases of the junction unmatched. CDR3 region: CASSQARGYEQFF. As DNA, the CDR3 is TGTGCCAGCAGCCAAGCGCGGGGGTATGAGCAGTTCTTC.

This clonotype has a count of ten or more. The CDR3 here is CASSYPRYEQYF. The DNA for the CDR3 is TGTGCCAGCAGTTATCCCAGGTACGAGCAGTACTTC. The chain has TRBV6-2 or TRBV6-3 and TRBJ2-7; D gene ambiguous. Germline CDR1 reads MNHEY; CDR2 reads SVGEGT. Trimming cost V 3 bases and J 4 bases, with 7 bases left between them. This CDR3 comprises 12 residues.

There are many counts of this clonotype. The chain couples TRBV27 to TRBJ2-7; 9 bases are a match to TRBD1. The CDR3 spans 14 residues. From germline, CDR1 is MNHEY and CDR2 SMNVEV (reference sequence). V shed 3 bases and J 2 bases; nucleotides not matched to a gene: 2. The CDR3 protein is CASSLDRGAYEQYF. DNA of the CDR3: TGTGCCAGCAGTTTGGACAGGGGAGCCTACGAGCAGTACTTC.

This clonotype was counted at least ten times. The chain carries TRBV28 and TRBJ2-7; D not certain. CDR1 is MDHEN, CDR2 SYDVKM, per germline. V was shortened by 5 bases and J by 7 bases, with 9 bases between the two germline ends. The CDR3 totals 11 residues. In nucleotides, the CDR3 is TGTGCCAGCAGTGAAGGGTTGGAGCAGTACTTC. Encoded protein: CASSEGLEQYF. Filled out from reference TRBV28 and TRBJ2-7, the complete variable domain reads DVKVTQSSRYLVKRTGEKVFLECVQDMDHENMFWYRQDPGLGLRLIYFSYDVKMKEKGDIPEGYSVSREKKERFSLILESASTNQTSMYLCASSEGLEQYFGPGTRLTVT.

This chain uses TRBV7-9 with TRBJ1-4, with D perhaps TRBD1 (5 bases). Germline assignment: CDR1 SEHNR and CDR2 FQNEAQ (reference sequence). The V end lost 4 bases, the J end lost 4 bases, and 10 bases lay between the germline ends. The CDR3 sequence is 14 residues long. CDR3 DNA sequence: TGTGCCAGCAGCTACGGGGGGGGTAATGAAAAACTGTTTTTT. This gives the protein CASSYGGGNEKLFF.

Comment on this clonotype: Compared with germline, one end of the junction differs, possibly owing to a read error. The rearrangement uses TRBV6-2 or TRBV6-3 and TRBJ1-5, with D possibly matching TRBD1 (5 bases). The CDR3 contains 14 residues. Per germline, CDR1 MNHEY and CDR2 SVGEGT. The CDR3 DNA sequence: TGTGCCAGCAGGATGACAGATAGCAATCAGCCCCGGCATTTT. Translation: CASRMTDSNQPRHF.